This T cell receptor (beta chain) was sequenced in a study of response to subunit inactivated influenza vaccine. This clonotype appeared a few times. Its antigen is not known. Study-wide results and caveats: The authors suggested that few new T cells are recruited per seasonal influenza vaccination.

MiXCR, applied by TCRdb to the RT-PCR reads, yields one record per CDR3 protein. The data contain about 310,000 distinct CDR3 sequences, less than 25% of them singletons. The TCR originated in a man aged 50 to 69 who received an inactivated influenza vaccine. The source was PBMCs from blood, collected 21 months after vaccination.

The CDR3 DNA follows: TGCGCCAGCAGCTTGGCAACAGGGGGCGGCACTGAAGCTTTCTTT. It specifies CASSLATGGGTEAFF. The gene calls are TRBV5-1 and TRBJ1-1; 9 bases are shared with TRBD1. The ends lost 0 bases at V and 4 bases at J; junction bases unmatched: 4. Germline CDR1 and CDR2: SGHRS and YFSETQ. The CDR3 loop spans 15 amino acids.